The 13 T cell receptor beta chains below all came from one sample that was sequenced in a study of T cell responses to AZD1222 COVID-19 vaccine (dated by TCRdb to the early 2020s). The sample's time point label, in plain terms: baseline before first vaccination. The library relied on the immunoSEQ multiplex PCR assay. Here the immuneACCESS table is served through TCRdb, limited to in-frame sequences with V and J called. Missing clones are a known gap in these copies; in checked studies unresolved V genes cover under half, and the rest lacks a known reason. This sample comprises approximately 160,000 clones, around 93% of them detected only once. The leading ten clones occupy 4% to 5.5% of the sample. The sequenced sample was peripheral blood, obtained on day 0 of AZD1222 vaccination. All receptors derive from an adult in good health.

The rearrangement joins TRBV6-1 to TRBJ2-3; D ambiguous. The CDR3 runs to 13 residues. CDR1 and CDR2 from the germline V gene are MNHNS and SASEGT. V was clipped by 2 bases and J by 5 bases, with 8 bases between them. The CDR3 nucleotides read TGTGCCAGCAGTGAAAATTATGAAGATACGCAGTATTTT. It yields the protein CASSENYEDTQYF.

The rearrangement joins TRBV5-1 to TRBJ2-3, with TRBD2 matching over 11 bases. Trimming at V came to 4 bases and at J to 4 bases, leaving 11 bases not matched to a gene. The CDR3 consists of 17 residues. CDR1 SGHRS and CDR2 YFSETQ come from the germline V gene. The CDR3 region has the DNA TGCGCCAGCAGCCATACTAGCGGGGGAGGTGTCCCAGATACGCAGTATTTT. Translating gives CASSHTSGGGVPDTQYF.

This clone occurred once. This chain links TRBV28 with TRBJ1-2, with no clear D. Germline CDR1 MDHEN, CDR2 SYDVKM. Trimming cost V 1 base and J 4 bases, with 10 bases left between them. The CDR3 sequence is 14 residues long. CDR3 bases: TGTGCCAGCAGTTTATCAACCCGGGGCTATGGCTACACCTTC. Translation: CASSLSTRGYGYTF.

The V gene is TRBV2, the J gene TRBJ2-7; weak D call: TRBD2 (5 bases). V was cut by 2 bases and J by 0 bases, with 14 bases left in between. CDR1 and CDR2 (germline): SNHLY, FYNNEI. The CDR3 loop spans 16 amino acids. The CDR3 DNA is TGTGCCAGCAGTGAATCATCAGCGGCTAGCTCCTACGAGCAGTACTTC. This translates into CASSESSAASSYEQYF. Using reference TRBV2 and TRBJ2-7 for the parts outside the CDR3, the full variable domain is EPEVTQTPSHQVTQMGQEVILRCVPISNHLYFYWYRQILGQKVEFLVSFYNNEISEKSEIFDDQFSVERPDGSNFTLKIRSTKLEDSAMYFCASSESSAASSYEQYFGPGTRLTVT.

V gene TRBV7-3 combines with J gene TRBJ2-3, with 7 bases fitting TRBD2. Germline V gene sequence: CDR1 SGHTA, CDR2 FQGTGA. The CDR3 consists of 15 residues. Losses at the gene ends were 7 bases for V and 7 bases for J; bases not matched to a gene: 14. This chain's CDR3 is CASTLGGRTGNTQYF. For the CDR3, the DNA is TGTGCCAGCACCCTCGGGGGGAGGACGGGGAATACGCAGTATTTT.

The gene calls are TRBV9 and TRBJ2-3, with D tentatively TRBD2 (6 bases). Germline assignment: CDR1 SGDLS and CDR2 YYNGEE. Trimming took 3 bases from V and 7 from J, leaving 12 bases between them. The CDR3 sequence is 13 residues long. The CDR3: CASSDRTTYTQYF. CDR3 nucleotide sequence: TGTGCCAGCAGCGATAGGACTACCTATACGCAGTATTTT. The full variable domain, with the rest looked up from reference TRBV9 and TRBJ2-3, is DSGVTQTPKHLITATGQRVTLRCSPRSGDLSVYWYQQSLDQGLQFLIQYYNGEERAKGNILERFSAQQFPDLHSELNLSSLELGDSALYFCASSDRTTYTQYFGPGTRLTVL.

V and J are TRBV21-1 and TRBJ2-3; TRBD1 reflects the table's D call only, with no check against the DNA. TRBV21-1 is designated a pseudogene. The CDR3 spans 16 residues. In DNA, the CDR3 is TGTGCCAGCAGCAAAGATGGACAGGAGGCAACAGATACGCAGTATTTT. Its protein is CASSKDGQEATDTQYF.

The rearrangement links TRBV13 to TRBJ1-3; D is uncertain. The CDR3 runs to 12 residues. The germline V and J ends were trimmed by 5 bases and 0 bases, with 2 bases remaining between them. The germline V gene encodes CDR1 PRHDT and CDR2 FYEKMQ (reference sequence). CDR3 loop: CASSNSGNTIYF. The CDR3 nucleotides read TGTGCCAGCAGCAACTCTGGAAACACCATATATTTT.

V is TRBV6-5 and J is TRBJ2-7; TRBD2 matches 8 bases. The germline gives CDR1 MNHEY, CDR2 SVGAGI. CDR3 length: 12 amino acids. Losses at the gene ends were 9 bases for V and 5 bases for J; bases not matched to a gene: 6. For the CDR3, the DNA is TGTGCCAGTACTAGCGGCGATCACGAGCAGTACTTC. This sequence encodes CASTSGDHEQYF.

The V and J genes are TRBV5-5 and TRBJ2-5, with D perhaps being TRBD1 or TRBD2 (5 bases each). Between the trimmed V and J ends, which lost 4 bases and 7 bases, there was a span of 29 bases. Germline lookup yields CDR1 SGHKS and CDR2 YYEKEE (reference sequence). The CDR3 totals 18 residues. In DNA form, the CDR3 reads TGTGCCAGCAGCCCGACGTGGGACGCCGCACTCCCGGGCACGACCCAGTACTTC. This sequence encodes CASSPTWDAALPGTTQYF.

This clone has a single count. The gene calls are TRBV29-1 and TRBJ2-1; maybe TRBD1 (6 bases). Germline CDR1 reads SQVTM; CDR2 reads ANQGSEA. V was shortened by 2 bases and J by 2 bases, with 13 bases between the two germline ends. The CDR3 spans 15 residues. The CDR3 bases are TGCAGCGTTGAACTGGCCAGGGGCCCCTACAATGAGCAGTTCTTC. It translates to CSVELARGPYNEQFF.

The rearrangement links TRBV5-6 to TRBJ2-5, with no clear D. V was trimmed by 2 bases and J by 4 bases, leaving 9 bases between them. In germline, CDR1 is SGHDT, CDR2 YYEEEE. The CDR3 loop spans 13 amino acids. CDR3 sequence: CASSLGRRETQYF. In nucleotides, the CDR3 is TGTGCCAGCAGCTTAGGACGGAGAGAGACCCAGTACTTC.

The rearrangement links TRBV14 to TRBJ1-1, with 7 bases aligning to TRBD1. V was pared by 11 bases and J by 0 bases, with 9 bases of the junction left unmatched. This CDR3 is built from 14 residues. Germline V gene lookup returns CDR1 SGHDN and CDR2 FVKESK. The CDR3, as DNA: TGTGCCGGCGACAGGGAAGGAATGAACACTGAAGCTTTCTTT. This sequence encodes CAGDREGMNTEAFF.